This T cell receptor beta chain was recovered during a study of cytomegalovirus exposure and HLA in healthy donors. Vbeta (60) and Jbeta (13) primers were used in the PCR. The repertoire was sequenced with immunoSEQ multiplex PCR; TCRdb's copy has only in-frame clones and lacks some. The sample contains some 270,000 clones, over 90% of which appear only once. Material: PBMCs. The TCR was taken from a girl between 2 and 10 years old in good health and CMV-seronegative.

The CDR3 here is CASRLSDRDYGYTF. CDR3 nucleotide sequence: TGTGCCAGCAGGCTCTCGGACAGGGACTATGGCTACACCTTC. V is TRBV2 and J is TRBJ1-2; 8 nucleotides match TRBD1. The germline V gene encodes CDR1 SNHLY and CDR2 FYNNEI. This CDR3 is 14 amino acids long. V shed 6 bases and J 3 bases; nucleotides not matched to a gene: 6. The full variable domain, completed using reference TRBV2 and TRBJ1-2, is EPEVTQTPSHQVTQMGQEVILRCVPISNHLYFYWYRQILGQKVEFLVSFYNNEISEKSEIFDDQFSVERPDGSNFTLKIRSTKLEDSAMYFCASRLSDRDYGYTFGSGTRLTVV.